The rows below give T cell receptor beta chains drawn from one sample of a study of blood T cell repertoires in COVID-19. TCRdb's table, derived via immunoSEQ multiplex PCR, lists solely in-frame clones and lacks some. The sample records roughly 340,000 clones, about 89% being singletons. The sequenced material came from PBMCs or T cells enriched from blood (not recorded which). These receptors all stem from a man aged 40-49 years in a cohort exposed to, infected with or recovered from COVID-19 (not recorded which). The CDR3 runs from the conserved cysteine through the conserved F or W. Each record gives: CDR3 DNA, CDR3 protein, clone size, V gene, J gene, D gene. The D gene is left open where the match is weak. Rows give clone size only sometimes, using once, few, many, or a class for an expanded clone.

cdr3_nt: TGCAGCGTTGGGGCAGGTACTAATCAGCCCCAGCATTTT
cdr3_aa: CSVGAGTNQPQHF
clone_size: NA
v_call: TRBV29-1
j_call: TRBJ1-5
d_call: NA

cdr3_nt: TGTGCCAGCAGTCGTGAGGAGACCCAGTACTTC
cdr3_aa: CASSREETQYF
clone_size: NA
v_call: TRBV6-5
j_call: TRBJ2-5
d_call: NA

cdr3_nt: TGTGCCAGCAGCGTTGGCAGCGACACCGGGGAGCTGTTTTTT
cdr3_aa: CASSVGSDTGELFF
clone_size: NA
v_call: TRBV9
j_call: TRBJ2-2
d_call: NA

cdr3_nt: TGTGCCAGCAGCTTACGGTCTAGCGGTAGAGATGAGCAGTTCTTC
cdr3_aa: CASSLRSSGRDEQFF
clone_size: NA
v_call: TRBV7-9
j_call: TRBJ2-1
d_call: TRBD2

cdr3_nt: TGTGCCTGGAGTTCCACCCGCACACTGACAGGGTTTGGTACCGGGGAGCTGTTTTTT
cdr3_aa: CAWSSTRTLTGFGTGELFF
clone_size: NA
v_call: TRBV30
j_call: TRBJ2-2
d_call: TRBD1

cdr3_nt: TGTGCCAGCAGTGAAGACGGTGCCGGGGGGCAGTACTTC
cdr3_aa: CASSEDGAGGQYF
clone_size: NA
v_call: TRBV6-1
j_call: TRBJ2-7
d_call: NA

cdr3_nt: TGTGCCAGCAGCCAGAGTCTGGATTCACCCCTCCACTTT
cdr3_aa: CASSQSLDSPLHF
clone_size: NA
v_call: TRBV3-1/TRBV3-2
j_call: TRBJ1-6
d_call: NA

cdr3_nt: TGTGCCAGCAGCCAGAGGTTAACGCTGTTTTTT
cdr3_aa: CASSQRLTLFF
clone_size: NA
v_call: TRBV11-1
j_call: TRBJ2-2
d_call: NA

cdr3_nt: TGCGCCAGCAGCAGGGGACTAGCGGGAGGGTCGACAGATACGCAGTATTTT
cdr3_aa: CASSRGLAGGSTDTQYF
clone_size: NA
v_call: TRBV5-1
j_call: TRBJ2-3
d_call: TRBD2

cdr3_nt: TGTGCCAGCAGCTTGAGCGGGCCGAACACCGGGGAGCTGTTTTTT
cdr3_aa: CASSLSGPNTGELFF
clone_size: NA
v_call: TRBV7-3
j_call: TRBJ2-2
d_call: NA

cdr3_nt: TGTGCCAGCAGCTTGGTCCGGGGAATTGGAAACACCATATATTTT
cdr3_aa: CASSLVRGIGNTIYF
clone_size: once
v_call: TRBV5-5
j_call: TRBJ1-3
d_call: NA

cdr3_nt: TGTGCCAGCAGCTTTTCGGACACTGAAGCTTTCTTT
cdr3_aa: CASSFSDTEAFF
clone_size: NA
v_call: TRBV7-9
j_call: TRBJ1-1
d_call: NA

cdr3_nt: TGTGCCAGCAGTTCACGTGGGAGCACCGAGCAGTACTTC
cdr3_aa: CASSSRGSTEQYF
clone_size: NA
v_call: TRBV27
j_call: TRBJ2-7
d_call: NA

cdr3_nt: TGTGCCAGCAGCTTGCGTGGGGCTGATGGCGAGCAGTACTTC
cdr3_aa: CASSLRGADGEQYF
clone_size: NA
v_call: TRBV7-9
j_call: TRBJ2-7
d_call: NA

cdr3_nt: TGTGCCTGGAAAAGGCGGGGCTCTGGGGCCAACGTCCTGACTTTC
cdr3_aa: CAWKRRGSGANVLTF
clone_size: NA
v_call: TRBV30
j_call: TRBJ2-6
d_call: NA

cdr3_nt: TGCAGCTCTCGGACTAGCGGGGCCCACAATGAGCAGTTCTTC
cdr3_aa: CSSRTSGAHNEQFF
clone_size: NA
v_call: TRBV29-1
j_call: TRBJ2-1
d_call: TRBD2

cdr3_nt: TGTGCCAGCAGGGAAATGGGGGCATCTAATGAAAAACTGTTTTTT
cdr3_aa: CASREMGASNEKLFF
clone_size: few
v_call: TRBV2
j_call: TRBJ1-4
d_call: NA

cdr3_nt: TGTGCCAGTAGTATCGTAGCGGGAGATACCGGGGAGCTGTTTTTT
cdr3_aa: CASSIVAGDTGELFF
clone_size: NA
v_call: TRBV19
j_call: TRBJ2-2
d_call: TRBD2

cdr3_nt: TGTGCCAGTAGTATATCGGGGACAGGGCAAAAACTGTTTTTT
cdr3_aa: CASSISGTGQKLFF
clone_size: NA
v_call: TRBV19
j_call: TRBJ1-4
d_call: TRBD1

cdr3_nt: TGTGCCAGCAGTTCCCTCGGTCAAAACATTCAGTACTTC
cdr3_aa: CASSSLGQNIQYF
clone_size: NA
v_call: TRBV27
j_call: TRBJ2-4
d_call: NA

cdr3_nt: TGTGCCATCAGTGAGCGGACAGTCTCGAATCAGCCCCAGCATTTT
cdr3_aa: CAISERTVSNQPQHF
clone_size: NA
v_call: TRBV10-3
j_call: TRBJ1-5
d_call: NA

cdr3_nt: TGTGCCAGTAGTATCCAGGGAGGGGGTGAAGCTTTCTTT
cdr3_aa: CASSIQGGGEAFF
clone_size: NA
v_call: TRBV19
j_call: TRBJ1-1
d_call: NA

cdr3_nt: TGTGCCAGTAGTATCCAGGGGGCTTTTACTGAAGCTTTCTTT
cdr3_aa: CASSIQGAFTEAFF
clone_size: NA
v_call: TRBV19
j_call: TRBJ1-1
d_call: TRBD1

cdr3_nt: TGTGCCAGCAGTTACGGGACAGGGTTCCTCGGGGAGCTGTTTTTT
cdr3_aa: CASSYGTGFLGELFF
clone_size: NA
v_call: TRBV6-5
j_call: TRBJ2-2
d_call: TRBD1

cdr3_nt: TGTGCCAGCAGCCAAGATGGACGGGAACCCACAGATACGCAGTATTTT
cdr3_aa: CASSQDGREPTDTQYF
clone_size: NA
v_call: TRBV14
j_call: TRBJ2-3
d_call: NA

cdr3_nt: TGTGCCAGCAGGCCACAGGGTTCTGGCTATGGCTACACCTTC
cdr3_aa: CASRPQGSGYGYTF
clone_size: NA
v_call: TRBV6-5
j_call: TRBJ1-2
d_call: NA

cdr3_nt: TGTGCCAGTACGGACAGGACTCCCGTAGACTATGGCTACACCTTC
cdr3_aa: CASTDRTPVDYGYTF
clone_size: NA
v_call: TRBV19
j_call: TRBJ1-2
d_call: TRBD1

cdr3_nt: TGCGCCAGCAGCCAAGAAGGACTAGCGGGAGGGGCGCAGTATTTT
cdr3_aa: CASSQEGLAGGAQYF
clone_size: NA
v_call: TRBV4-1
j_call: TRBJ2-3
d_call: TRBD2

cdr3_nt: TGTGCCTGGAGTCTTTGGGGGGGAAGCTCCTACGAGCAGTACTTC
cdr3_aa: CAWSLWGGSSYEQYF
clone_size: few
v_call: TRBV30
j_call: TRBJ2-7
d_call: TRBD2

cdr3_nt: TGCGCCAGCGGACAGGGGAATGGCTACACCTTC
cdr3_aa: CASGQGNGYTF
clone_size: NA
v_call: TRBV5-1
j_call: TRBJ1-2
d_call: TRBD1

cdr3_nt: TGCGCCAGCAGCTTGGCCTCGGGTTTAGGACAGCCCCAGCATTTT
cdr3_aa: CASSLASGLGQPQHF
clone_size: NA
v_call: TRBV5-1
j_call: TRBJ1-5
d_call: NA

cdr3_nt: TGTGCCAGCAGCCGAACTAGCGGGTACTCCTACGAGCAGTACTTC
cdr3_aa: CASSRTSGYSYEQYF
clone_size: NA
v_call: TRBV2
j_call: TRBJ2-7
d_call: TRBD2

cdr3_nt: TGTGCCAGTAGTCATTACGGGACAGGGGGGAATCAGCCCCAGCATTTT
cdr3_aa: CASSHYGTGGNQPQHF
clone_size: NA
v_call: TRBV19
j_call: TRBJ1-5
d_call: TRBD1

cdr3_nt: TGTGCCAGCAGTGAAAGGTGGACAGGGTCCACCCATGAGAACACTGAAGCTTTCTTT
cdr3_aa: CASSERWTGSTHENTEAFF
clone_size: NA
v_call: TRBV6-1
j_call: TRBJ1-1
d_call: TRBD1

cdr3_nt: TGTGCCAGCGCGGTCCCTCTCGCTGGCTACACCTTC
cdr3_aa: CASAVPLAGYTF
clone_size: NA
v_call: TRBV19
j_call: TRBJ1-2
d_call: NA

cdr3_nt: TGTGCCAGCAGCTCGGGACTAGCCCCCTACAATGAGCAGTTCTTC
cdr3_aa: CASSSGLAPYNEQFF
clone_size: NA
v_call: TRBV7-6
j_call: TRBJ2-1
d_call: TRBD2

cdr3_nt: TGCGCCAGCAGCTTGGCATCCCCCTACGAGCAGTACTTC
cdr3_aa: CASSLASPYEQYF
clone_size: few
v_call: TRBV5-1
j_call: TRBJ2-7
d_call: NA

cdr3_nt: TGTGCCAGCAGTGCCACTAGCGGGACTCCCGGGGAGCTGTTTTTT
cdr3_aa: CASSATSGTPGELFF
clone_size: NA
v_call: TRBV2
j_call: TRBJ2-2
d_call: TRBD2

cdr3_nt: TGTGCCAGCAGGCTTACAGGGTTCGCCCCCGGGGGGACTGAAGCTTTCTTT
cdr3_aa: CASRLTGFAPGGTEAFF
clone_size: NA
v_call: TRBV28
j_call: TRBJ1-1
d_call: NA

cdr3_nt: TGTGCCAGCAGCTCCGGGCGGGCGGGTGAGACCCAGTACTTC
cdr3_aa: CASSSGRAGETQYF
clone_size: many
v_call: TRBV7-9
j_call: TRBJ2-5
d_call: NA

cdr3_nt: TGTGCCAGCAGCCTCCGACTAGCGGGAGCGCTTGTAGATACGCAGTATTTT
cdr3_aa: CASSLRLAGALVDTQYF
clone_size: NA
v_call: TRBV3-1/TRBV3-2
j_call: TRBJ2-3
d_call: TRBD2

cdr3_nt: TGTGCCAGCTCAATGGCATCAGGGAGGGGGACTTATAGCAATCAGCCCCAGCATTTT
cdr3_aa: CASSMASGRGTYSNQPQHF
clone_size: NA
v_call: TRBV18
j_call: TRBJ1-5
d_call: NA

cdr3_nt: TGTGCCAGCAGCCTACGATCAGGGTTGCGCAATCAGCCCCAGCATTTT
cdr3_aa: CASSLRSGLRNQPQHF
clone_size: once
v_call: TRBV7-2
j_call: TRBJ1-5
d_call: NA

cdr3_nt: TGCGCCAGCAGCCAAAACCCGGCGACTAGTAACGAGCAGTACTTC
cdr3_aa: CASSQNPATSNEQYF
clone_size: NA
v_call: TRBV4-1
j_call: TRBJ2-7
d_call: NA

cdr3_nt: TGTGCCAGCAGTGGGTTCGACAGGCTGAACACTGAAGCTTTCTTT
cdr3_aa: CASSGFDRLNTEAFF
clone_size: NA
v_call: TRBV2
j_call: TRBJ1-1
d_call: NA